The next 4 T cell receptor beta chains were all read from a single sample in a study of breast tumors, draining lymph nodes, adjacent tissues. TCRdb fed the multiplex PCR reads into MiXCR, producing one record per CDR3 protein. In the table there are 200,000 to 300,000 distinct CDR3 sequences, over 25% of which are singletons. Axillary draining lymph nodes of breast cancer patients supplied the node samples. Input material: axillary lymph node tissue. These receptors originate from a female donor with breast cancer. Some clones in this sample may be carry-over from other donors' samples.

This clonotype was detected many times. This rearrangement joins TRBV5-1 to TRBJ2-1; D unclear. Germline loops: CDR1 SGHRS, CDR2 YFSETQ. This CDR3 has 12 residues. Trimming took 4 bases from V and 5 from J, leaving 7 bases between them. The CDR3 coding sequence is TGCGCCAGCAGCCAAAATAACAATGAGCAGTTCTTC. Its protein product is CASSQNNNEQFF. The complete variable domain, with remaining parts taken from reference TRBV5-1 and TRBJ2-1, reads KAGVTQTPRYLIKTRGQQVTLSCSPISGHRSVSWYQQTPGQGLQFLFEYFSETQRNKGNFPGRFSGRQFSNSRSEMNVSTLELGDSALYLCASSQNNNEQFFGPGTRLTVL.

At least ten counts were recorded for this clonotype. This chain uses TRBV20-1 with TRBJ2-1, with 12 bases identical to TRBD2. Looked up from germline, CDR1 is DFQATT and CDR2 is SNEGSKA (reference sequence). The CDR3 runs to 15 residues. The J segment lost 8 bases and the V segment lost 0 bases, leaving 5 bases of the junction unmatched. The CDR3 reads CSARETTSGSDEQFF. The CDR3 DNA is TGCAGTGCTAGAGAGACGACTAGCGGGAGCGATGAGCAGTTCTTC.

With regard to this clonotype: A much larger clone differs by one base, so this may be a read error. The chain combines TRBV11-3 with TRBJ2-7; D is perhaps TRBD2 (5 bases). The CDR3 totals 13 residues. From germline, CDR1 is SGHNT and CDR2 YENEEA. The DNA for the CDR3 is TGTACCAGCAGCTCTGGAGGAAACTACGAGCAGTACTTC. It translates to CTSSSGGNYEQYF.

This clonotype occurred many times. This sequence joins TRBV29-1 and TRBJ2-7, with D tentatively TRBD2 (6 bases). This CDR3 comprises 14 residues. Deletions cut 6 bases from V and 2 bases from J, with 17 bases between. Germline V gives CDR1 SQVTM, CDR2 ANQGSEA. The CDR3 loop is CSVSVREAPYEQYF. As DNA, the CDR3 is TGCAGCGTCTCCGTGCGGGAAGCCCCCTACGAGCAGTACTTC.